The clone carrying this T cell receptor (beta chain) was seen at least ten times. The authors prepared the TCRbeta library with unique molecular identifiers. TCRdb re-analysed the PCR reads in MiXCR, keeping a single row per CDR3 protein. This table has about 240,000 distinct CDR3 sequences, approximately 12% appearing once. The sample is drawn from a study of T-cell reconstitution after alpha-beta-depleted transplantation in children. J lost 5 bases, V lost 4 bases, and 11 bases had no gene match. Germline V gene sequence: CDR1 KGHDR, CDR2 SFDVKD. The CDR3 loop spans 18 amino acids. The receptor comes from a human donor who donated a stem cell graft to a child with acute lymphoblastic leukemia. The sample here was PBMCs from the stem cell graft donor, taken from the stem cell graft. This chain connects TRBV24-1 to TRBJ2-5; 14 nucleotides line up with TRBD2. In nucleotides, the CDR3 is TGTGCCACCAGTGACCCGGGACTAGCGGGAGCCCTTCGGGAGACCCAGTACTTC. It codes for CATSDPGLAGALRETQYF.